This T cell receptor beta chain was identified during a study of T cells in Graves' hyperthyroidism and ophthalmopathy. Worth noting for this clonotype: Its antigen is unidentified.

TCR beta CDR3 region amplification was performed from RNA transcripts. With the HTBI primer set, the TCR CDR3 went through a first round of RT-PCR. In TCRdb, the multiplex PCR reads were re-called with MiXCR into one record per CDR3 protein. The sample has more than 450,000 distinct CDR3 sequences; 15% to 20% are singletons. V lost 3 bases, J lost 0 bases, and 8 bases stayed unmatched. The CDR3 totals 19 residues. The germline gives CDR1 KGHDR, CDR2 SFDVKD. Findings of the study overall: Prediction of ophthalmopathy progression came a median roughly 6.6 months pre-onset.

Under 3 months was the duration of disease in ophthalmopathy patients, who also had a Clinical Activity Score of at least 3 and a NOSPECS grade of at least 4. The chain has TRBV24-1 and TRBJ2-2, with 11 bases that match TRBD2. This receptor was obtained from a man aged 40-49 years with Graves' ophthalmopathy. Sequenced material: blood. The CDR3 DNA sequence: TGTGCCACCAGTGATGTCCGACTAGCGGGAAACGCGAACACCGGGGAGCTGTTTTTT. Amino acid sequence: CATSDVRLAGNANTGELFF.